This T cell receptor beta chain was obtained from a study of tumor-infiltrating lymphocytes in localized non-small cell lung cancer. The CDR3 runs to 15 residues. V lost 5 bases to trimming and J lost 5 bases, with 19 bases between them. Germline V gene sequence: CDR1 SGHRS, CDR2 YFSETQ. Details on this clone: Its antigen is still unknown.

Study results and limitations: TCRbeta sequencing showed higher T cell infiltration in tumors than uninvolved lung.

The assay was immunoSEQ multiplex PCR, and TCRdb's table has in-frame clones only and misses some. The profile shows about 12,000 clones, 65% to 75% of them singletons. The origin of this receptor is a human donor with non-small cell lung cancer. The sequenced sample was uninvolved lung tissue not adjacent to the tumor. The chain recombines TRBV5-1 with TRBJ1-1; no firm D call. The CDR3 is CASRPEPRGSTEAFF. Here the CDR3 DNA reads TGCGCCAGCAGACCCGAGCCGCGGGGAAGTACTGAAGCTTTCTTT.